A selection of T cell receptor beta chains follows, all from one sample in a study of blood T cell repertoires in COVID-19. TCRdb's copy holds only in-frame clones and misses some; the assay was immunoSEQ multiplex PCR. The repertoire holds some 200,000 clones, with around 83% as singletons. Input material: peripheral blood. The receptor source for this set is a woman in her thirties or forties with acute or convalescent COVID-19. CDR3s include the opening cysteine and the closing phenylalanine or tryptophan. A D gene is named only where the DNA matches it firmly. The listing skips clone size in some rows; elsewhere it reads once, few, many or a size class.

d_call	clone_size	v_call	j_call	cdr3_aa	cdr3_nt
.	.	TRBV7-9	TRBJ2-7	CASSPDGVEQYF	TGTGCCAGCAGCCCGGACGGGGTCGAGCAGTACTTC
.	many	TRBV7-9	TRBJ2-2	CASSFWQGNTGELFF	TGTGCCAGCAGCTTCTGGCAGGGGAACACCGGGGAGCTGTTTTTT
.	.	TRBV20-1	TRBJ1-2	CSASLRIYGYTF	TGCAGTGCTAGTCTGCGCATCTATGGCTACACCTTC
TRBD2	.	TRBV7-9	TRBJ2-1	CASSRLAGESYNEQFF	TGTGCCAGCAGCCGACTAGCGGGAGAGTCCTACAATGAGCAGTTCTTC
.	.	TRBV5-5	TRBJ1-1	CASSVPDGRGTEAFF	TGTGCCAGCAGCGTACCTGACGGAAGAGGGACTGAAGCTTTCTTT
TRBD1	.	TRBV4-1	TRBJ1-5	CASSGTADLNQPQHF	TGCGCCAGCAGTGGGACAGCAGATTTGAATCAGCCCCAGCATTTT
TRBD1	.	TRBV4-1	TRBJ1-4	CASSPTVVQGSFEKLFF	TGCGCCAGCAGCCCCACCGTGGTACAGGGGAGTTTTGAAAAACTGTTTTTT
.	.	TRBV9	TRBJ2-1	CASSEAGAPYNEQFF	TGTGCCAGCAGCGAGGCGGGGGCCCCCTACAATGAGCAGTTCTTC
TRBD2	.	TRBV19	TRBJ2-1	CASMGLAGAGEQFF	TGTGCCAGTATGGGACTAGCGGGAGCCGGTGAGCAGTTCTTC
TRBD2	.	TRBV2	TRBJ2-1	CASSEILAGHNEQFF	TGTGCCAGCAGTGAAATACTAGCGGGCCACAATGAGCAGTTCTTC
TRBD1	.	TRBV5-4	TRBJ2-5	CASIPRGQGGEETQYF	TGTGCCAGCATCCCACGGGGACAGGGGGGAGAAGAGACCCAGTACTTC
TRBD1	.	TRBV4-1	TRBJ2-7	CASSQGTTMGDRNYEQYF	TGCGCCAGCAGCCAAGGTACCACTATGGGGGACAGAAACTACGAGCAGTACTTC
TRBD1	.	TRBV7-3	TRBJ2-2	CASSLGGQANTGELFF	TGTGCCAGCAGCTTAGGGGGACAGGCGAACACCGGGGAGCTGTTTTTT
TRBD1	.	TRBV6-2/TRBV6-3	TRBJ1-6	CASSYGTGHSPLHF	TGTGCCAGCAGTTACGGGACAGGGCATTCACCCCTCCACTTT
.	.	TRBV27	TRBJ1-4	CASSHQATNEKLFF	TGTGCCAGCAGTCATCAGGCAACTAATGAAAAACTGTTTTTT
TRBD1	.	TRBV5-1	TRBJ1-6	CASSRDSRMSSYNSPLHF	TGCGCCAGCAGCCGGGACAGCCGAATGAGCTCCTATAATTCACCCCTCCACTTT